This T cell receptor beta chain originates from a study of shared clonotypes between healthy human individuals. This CDR3 spans 18 amino acids. The V gene's germline CDR1 is MNHEY and CDR2 SMNVEV (reference sequence). With V trimmed by 5 bases and J by 1 base, 12 bases remained unmatched. The table came from immunoSEQ multiplex PCR; TCRdb's copy has only in-frame clones and leaves some out. Among 1.6 million or so clones, approximately 98.5% were seen once, and the ten largest hold around 0.33%. Sequencing input: naive CD4+ T cells sorted from blood. Regarding subset: CD45RA+ positively selected. The receptor was isolated from a man between 25 and 39 years old in good health. V is TRBV27 and J is TRBJ1-4; 8 bases agree with TRBD1. Here the CDR3 DNA reads TGTGCCAGCAGTCAAGTTTGGCAGGGGGCTCGAACTAATGAAAAACTGTTTTTT. This translates into CASSQVWQGARTNEKLFF.